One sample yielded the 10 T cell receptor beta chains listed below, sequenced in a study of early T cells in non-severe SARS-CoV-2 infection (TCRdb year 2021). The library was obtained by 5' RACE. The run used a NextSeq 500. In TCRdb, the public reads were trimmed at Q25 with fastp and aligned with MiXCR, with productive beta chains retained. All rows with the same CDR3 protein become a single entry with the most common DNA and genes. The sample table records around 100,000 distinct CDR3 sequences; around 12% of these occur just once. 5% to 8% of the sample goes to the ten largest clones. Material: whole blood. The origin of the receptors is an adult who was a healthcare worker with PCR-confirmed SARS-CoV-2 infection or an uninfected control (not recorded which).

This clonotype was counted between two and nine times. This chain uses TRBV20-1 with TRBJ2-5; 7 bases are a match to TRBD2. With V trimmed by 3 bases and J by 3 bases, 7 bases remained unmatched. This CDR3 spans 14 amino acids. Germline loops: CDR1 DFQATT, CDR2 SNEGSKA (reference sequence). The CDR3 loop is CSASPPGLKETQYF. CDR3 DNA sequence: TGCAGTGCTAGCCCCCCGGGACTAAAAGAGACCCAGTACTTC.

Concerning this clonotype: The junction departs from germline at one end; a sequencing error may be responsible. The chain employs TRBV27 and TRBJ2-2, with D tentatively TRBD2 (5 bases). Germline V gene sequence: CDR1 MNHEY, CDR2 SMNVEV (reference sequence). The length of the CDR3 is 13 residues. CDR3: CASRKQNTGEPFF. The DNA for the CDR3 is TGTGCCAGCAGAAAGCAAAACACCGGGGAGCCGTTTTTT.

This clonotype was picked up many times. CDR3 nucleotides: TGCAGTGCGCCCACCGGGACTAGCTTGGGCGAGCAGTACTTC. Residues: CSAPTGTSLGEQYF. The chain has TRBV20-1 and TRBJ2-7, with 9 bases matching TRBD2. V gave up 6 bases and J gave up 6 bases; unmatched junction bases: 12. This CDR3 region has 14 residues. Germline V gene data show CDR1 as DFQATT and CDR2 as SNEGSKA (reference sequence).

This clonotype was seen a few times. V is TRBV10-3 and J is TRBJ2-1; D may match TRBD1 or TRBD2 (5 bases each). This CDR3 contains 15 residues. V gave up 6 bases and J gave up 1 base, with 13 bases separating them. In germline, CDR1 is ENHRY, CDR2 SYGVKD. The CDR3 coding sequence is TGTGCCATCAGGACCGGGACGGGTTCCTACAATGAGCAGTTCTTC. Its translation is CAIRTGTGSYNEQFF.

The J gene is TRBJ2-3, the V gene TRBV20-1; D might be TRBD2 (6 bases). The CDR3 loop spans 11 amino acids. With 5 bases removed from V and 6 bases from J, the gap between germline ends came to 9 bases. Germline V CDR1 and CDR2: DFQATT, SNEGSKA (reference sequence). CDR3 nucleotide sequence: TGCAGTGCTTATGGGGGGGATACGCAGTATTTT. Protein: CSAYGGDTQYF.

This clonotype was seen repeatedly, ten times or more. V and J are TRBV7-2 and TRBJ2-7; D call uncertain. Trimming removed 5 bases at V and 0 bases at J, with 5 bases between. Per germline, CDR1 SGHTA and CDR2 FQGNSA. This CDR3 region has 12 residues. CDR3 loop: CASSNSSYEQYF. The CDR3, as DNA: TGTGCCAGCAGCAACAGCTCCTACGAGCAGTACTTC.

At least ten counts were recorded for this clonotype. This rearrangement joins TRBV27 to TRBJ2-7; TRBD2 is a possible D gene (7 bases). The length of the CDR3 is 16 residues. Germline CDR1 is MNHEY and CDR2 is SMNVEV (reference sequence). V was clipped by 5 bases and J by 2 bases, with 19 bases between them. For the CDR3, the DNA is TGTGCCAGCAGTGGGGGGGCTGGAGCGGGGACCTACGAGCAGTACTTC. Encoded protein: CASSGGAGAGTYEQYF.

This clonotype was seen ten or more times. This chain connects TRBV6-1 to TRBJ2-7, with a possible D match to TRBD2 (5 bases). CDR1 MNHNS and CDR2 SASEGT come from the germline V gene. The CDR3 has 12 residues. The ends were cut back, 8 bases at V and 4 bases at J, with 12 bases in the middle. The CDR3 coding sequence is TGTGCCAGCCTCGGGTCGGGATACGAGCAGTACTTC. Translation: CASLGSGYEQYF.

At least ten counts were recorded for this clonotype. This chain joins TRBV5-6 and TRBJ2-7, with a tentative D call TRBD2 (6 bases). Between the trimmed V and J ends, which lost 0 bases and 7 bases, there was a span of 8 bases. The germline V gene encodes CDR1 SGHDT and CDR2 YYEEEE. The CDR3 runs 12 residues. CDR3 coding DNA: TGTGCCAGCAGCTTGGTGGCGGGGGAGCAGTACTTC. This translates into CASSLVAGEQYF.

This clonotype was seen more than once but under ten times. The CDR3 reads CASSLPGHSNYGYTF. The CDR3 DNA reads TGTGCCAGCAGTTTACCGGGGCACTCTAACTATGGCTACACCTTC. J is TRBJ1-2 and V is TRBV28; D is perhaps TRBD1 (5 bases). The CDR3 totals 15 residues. The V end was cut by 2 bases, the J end by 0 bases, with 10 bases between. Germline loops: CDR1 MDHEN, CDR2 SYDVKM.